This T cell receptor beta chain was observed in a study of CD8+CD57+ T cells in acquired aplastic anemia. Sequencing involved patients with CD8+CD57+ cell expansion previously shown by flow cytometry. A severe acquired aplastic anemia diagnosis applied to all patients. By the time of blood sampling, patients had still received no therapy. This clonotype was recorded at least ten times. The antigen remains unidentified. The V gene lost 6 bases and the J gene lost 2 bases, with 22 bases spanning the gap. The CDR3 runs 17 residues. CDR1 is WNHNN, CDR2 SYGVQD, per germline (reference sequence). Overall study findings and caveats: It was found that about 31 CD8+ CDR3 sequences were shared between patients and controls. Patients showed no significant difference from controls in CD8+ Simpson's diversity.

For CDR3 and TCR beta VDJ profiling, genomic DNA was the template used. TCRdb reprocessed the reads with MiXCR, giving one entry per CDR3 protein. The table has some 140,000 distinct CDR3 sequences, approximately 52% seen once. Sample: sorted CD4+, CD8+, or CD8+CD57+ T cells (not recorded which) from PBMCs. The clonotype comes from a human donor with aplastic anemia. The J gene is TRBJ1-2, the V gene TRBV10-1; D is possibly TRBD1 (5 bases). The CDR3 DNA sequence: TGCGCCAGCAGAAATCTACAGGAAGAATCGGGGAACTATGGCTACACCTTC. It encodes CASRNLQEESGNYGYTF.